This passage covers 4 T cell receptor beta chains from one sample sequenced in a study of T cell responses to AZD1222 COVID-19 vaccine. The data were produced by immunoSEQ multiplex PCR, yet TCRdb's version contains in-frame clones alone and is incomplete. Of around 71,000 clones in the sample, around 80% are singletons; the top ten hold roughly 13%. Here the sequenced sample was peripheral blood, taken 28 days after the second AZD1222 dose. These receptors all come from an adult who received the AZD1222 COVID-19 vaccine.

The DNA for the CDR3 is TGCGCCAGCAGCTTGGAGGACAGCCCCTCCTACGAGCAGTACTTC. Protein sequence: CASSLEDSPSYEQYF. The rearrangement links TRBV5-1 to TRBJ2-7; possible D gene TRBD1, 6 bases. The CDR3 has 15 residues. Germline V gives CDR1 SGHRS, CDR2 YFSETQ. V lost 0 bases, J lost 0 bases, and 10 bases lay in between.

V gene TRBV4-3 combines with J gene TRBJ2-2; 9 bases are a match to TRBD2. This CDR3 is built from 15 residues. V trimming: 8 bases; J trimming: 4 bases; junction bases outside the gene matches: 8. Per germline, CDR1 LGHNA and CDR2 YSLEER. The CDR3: CASSAGGAITGELFF. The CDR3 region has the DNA TGCGCCAGCTCAGCGGGGGGCGCGATCACCGGGGAGCTGTTTTTT.

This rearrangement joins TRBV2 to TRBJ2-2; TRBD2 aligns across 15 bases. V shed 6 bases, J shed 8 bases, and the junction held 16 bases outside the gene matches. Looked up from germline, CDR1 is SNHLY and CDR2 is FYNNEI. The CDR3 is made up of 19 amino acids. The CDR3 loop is CASRAPGLAGGLDVGELFF. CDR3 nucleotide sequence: TGTGCCAGCAGGGCACCGGGACTAGCGGGGGGCCTGGACGTTGGGGAGCTGTTTTTT.

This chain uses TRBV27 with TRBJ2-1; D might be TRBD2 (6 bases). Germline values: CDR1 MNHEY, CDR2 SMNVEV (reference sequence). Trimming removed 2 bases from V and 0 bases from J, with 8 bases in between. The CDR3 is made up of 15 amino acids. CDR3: CASSLGRGSYNEQFF. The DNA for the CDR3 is TGTGCCAGCAGTTTAGGGCGGGGCTCCTACAATGAGCAGTTCTTC.